Following are 23 T cell receptor beta chains from one sample sequenced in a study of human thymus T cells. Resections from corrective heart surgery supplied the thymus tissue. Profiling relied on immunoSEQ multiplex PCR, and the TCRdb table lists in-frame clones only, not all of them. The data hold around 130,000 clones, with about 94% observed a single time. Sequencing used thymus tissue. The receptors originated from a boy under two years old with a congenital heart defect but otherwise immunologically healthy.

This clone was seen a handful of times. CDR3 protein: CAIRADRGNQPQHF. In DNA, the CDR3 is TGTGCCATTAGGGCGGACAGGGGAAATCAGCCCCAGCATTTT. The J gene is TRBJ1-5, the V gene TRBV10-3; 9 nucleotides agree with TRBD1. After removal of 9 bases from V and 4 bases from J, the junction contained 7 bases not matched to a gene. Per the germline V gene, CDR1 is ENHRY and CDR2 is SYGVKD. This CDR3 comprises 14 residues.

This clone was counted a single time. CDR3: CASSPGKQVRETQYF. CDR3 sequence (DNA): TGTGCCAGCAGCCCAGGGAAGCAGGTTAGGGAGACCCAGTACTTC. J is TRBJ2-5 and V is TRBV7-9, with a tentative D call TRBD1 (5 bases). Per the germline V gene, CDR1 is SEHNR and CDR2 is FQNEAQ (reference sequence). Trimming cost V 5 bases and J 5 bases, with 18 bases left between them. The CDR3 is 15 amino acids.

The chain combines TRBV27 with TRBJ2-5, with D tentatively TRBD2 (5 bases). This CDR3 is 14 amino acids long. Germline V gene data show CDR1 as MNHEY and CDR2 as SMNVEV (reference sequence). Deletions cut 0 bases from V and 5 bases from J, with 10 bases between. As DNA, the CDR3 is TGTGCCAGCAGTTTATCGAACGGGGTCGAGACCCAGTACTTC. Encoded protein: CASSLSNGVETQYF.

The chain couples TRBV12-5 to TRBJ1-2, with D hard to call. CDR1 LGHNT and CDR2 FRNRAP come from the germline V gene. The CDR3 contains 15 residues. The V end lost 0 bases, the J end lost 8 bases, and 16 bases lay between the germline ends. CDR3 sequence reads: CASGLVAGSPRGYTF. As DNA, the CDR3 is TGTGCTAGTGGTTTGGTAGCAGGATCTCCTCGGGGCTACACCTTC.

The chain joins TRBV4-2 to TRBJ2-2, with D possibly being TRBD1 (6 bases). Germline CDR1 reads LGHNA; CDR2 reads YNFKEQ. Trimming shortened V by 0 bases and J by 5 bases, and 13 bases separated the two germline ends. The CDR3 covers 16 residues. The CDR3 region is CASSQERQGWTGELFF. DNA for the CDR3: TGTGCCAGCAGCCAAGAGCGGCAGGGGTGGACCGGGGAGCTGTTTTTT.

The CDR3 DNA follows: TGTGCCAGCAGAAAAAAGCGGGGGGACTCCTACGAGCAGTACTTC. This translates into CASRKKRGDSYEQYF. The chain joins TRBV6-5 to TRBJ2-7, with TRBD2 identical over 9 bases. This CDR3 region has 15 residues. Germline CDR1 MNHEY, CDR2 SVGAGI. V gave up 6 bases and J gave up 0 bases; unmatched junction bases: 6.

The chain is built from TRBV4-3 and TRBJ1-2, with D maybe TRBD1 (6 bases). The CDR3 spans 14 residues. Germline V CDR1 and CDR2: LGHNA, YSLEER. The V end was cut by 4 bases, the J end by 5 bases, with 14 bases between. Here the CDR3 DNA reads TGCGCCAGCAGCCTGGGGGGCGCGGGGTATGGCTACACCTTC. This gives the protein CASSLGGAGYGYTF.

The chain employs TRBV28 and TRBJ1-2; no definite D call. The V end was cut by 1 base, the J end by 8 bases, with 20 bases between. Per germline, CDR1 MDHEN and CDR2 SYDVKM. The CDR3 covers 16 residues. In DNA, the CDR3 is TGTGCCAGCAGTTTATTCCCACCTACACCCACAAAAGGCTACACCTTC. This codes for CASSLFPPTPTKGYTF.

The chain uses TRBV15 and TRBJ2-4; 10 bases are a match to TRBD2. Germline V CDR1 and CDR2: LNHNV, YYDKDF (reference sequence). The ends lost 5 bases at V and 0 bases at J; junction bases unmatched: 10. The CDR3 consists of 18 residues. The CDR3 protein is CATSPSGGGTIAKNIQYF. DNA of the CDR3: TGTGCCACCAGCCCTAGCGGGGGCGGGACCATAGCCAAAAACATTCAGTACTTC.

J is TRBJ2-2 and V is TRBV2, with unresolved D. Germline loops: CDR1 SNHLY, CDR2 FYNNEI. CDR3 length: 11 amino acids. V was clipped by 11 bases and J by 1 base, with 5 bases between them. The CDR3 DNA reads as TGTGCCGCCCGGAACACCGGGGAGCTGTTTTTT. Amino acid sequence: CAARNTGELFF. Together with reference TRBV2 and TRBJ2-2, the CDR3 gives the full variable domain: EPEVTQTPSHQVTQMGQEVILRCVPISNHLYFYWYRQILGQKVEFLVSFYNNEISEKSEIFDDQFSVERPDGSNFTLKIRSTKLEDSAMYFCAARNTGELFFGEGSRLTVL.

The chain uses TRBV28 and TRBJ2-2; D perhaps matches TRBD2 (5 bases). The V gene's germline CDR1 is MDHEN and CDR2 SYDVKM. Trimming pared 4 bases from V and 3 bases from J, leaving 12 bases between. CDR3 length: 15 residues. In DNA form, the CDR3 reads TGTGCCAGCAGTTCAAGGGAGTGGGACACCGGGGAGCTGTTTTTT. This sequence encodes CASSSREWDTGELFF.

V usage is TRBV28 and J usage is TRBJ2-7; no firm D call. The V gene's germline CDR1 is MDHEN and CDR2 SYDVKM. Trimming removed 4 bases at V and 6 bases at J, with 28 bases between. The CDR3 covers 18 residues. The CDR3 sequence: CASSCGRIRPQSLAEQYF. The DNA for the CDR3 is TGTGCCAGCAGTTGCGGCCGTATCCGGCCACAATCCCTTGCCGAGCAGTACTTC.

The chain carries TRBV11-3 and TRBJ1-1; no definite D call. The CDR3 totals 12 residues. Germline loops: CDR1 SGHNT, CDR2 YENEEA. Trimming pared 0 bases from V and 8 bases from J, leaving 7 bases between. Here the CDR3 reads CASSLDLGEAFF. CDR3 bases: TGTGCCAGCAGCTTAGATTTGGGGGAAGCTTTCTTT.

The gene calls are TRBV30 and TRBJ2-5; 10 bases line up with TRBD2. J was trimmed by 0 bases and V by 3 bases; bases with no gene match: 4. CDR3 length equals 15 residues. CDR1 is GTSNPN and CDR2 is SVGIG in the germline V gene (reference sequence). The CDR3 DNA follows: TGTGCCTGGAGGGGAGGACTAGCGGACCAAGAGACCCAGTACTTC. Its protein product is CAWRGGLADQETQYF.

The chain joins TRBV6-5 to TRBJ1-5; the D gene is possibly TRBD1 (6 bases). Germline V gene data show CDR1 as MNHEY and CDR2 as SVGAGI. The CDR3 totals 13 residues. Deletions cut 10 bases from V and 5 bases from J, with 15 bases between. In nucleotides, the CDR3 is TGTGCCACCTCGCGGGGGCCCCATCAGCCCCAGCATTTT. Its translation: CATSRGPHQPQHF.

This clone was detected once. The chain recombines TRBV19 with TRBJ1-3; D might be TRBD1 (5 bases). Trimming pared 7 bases from V and 6 bases from J, leaving 22 bases between. This CDR3 contains 16 residues. The V gene's germline CDR1 is LNHDA and CDR2 SQIVND (reference sequence). In nucleotides, the CDR3 is TGTGCCAGTACCCCTGGCGGGGGTTTTTCGGAAAACACCATATATTTT. This encodes CASTPGGGFSENTIYF. Complete variable domain (other parts from reference TRBV19 and TRBJ1-3): DGGITQSPKYLFRKEGQNVTLSCEQNLNHDAMYWYRQDPGQGLRLIYYSQIVNDFQKGDIAEGYSVSREKKESFPLTVTSAQKNPTAFYLCASTPGGGFSENTIYFGEGSWLTVV.

The chain carries TRBV19 and TRBJ2-2, with D possibly being TRBD2 (5 bases). The CDR3 spans 16 residues. Trimming pared 10 bases from V and 7 bases from J, leaving 25 bases between. Germline V gene lookup returns CDR1 LNHDA and CDR2 SQIVND (reference sequence). DNA of the CDR3: TGTGCCACCAGAACGCCGGGGTACAAAAAGGACGGGGAGCTGTTTTTT. Protein product: CATRTPGYKKDGELFF.

The J gene is TRBJ1-4, the V gene TRBV28, with D tentatively TRBD1 (5 bases). Trimming cost V 5 bases and J 5 bases, with 24 bases left between them. Germline assignment: CDR1 MDHEN and CDR2 SYDVKM. The CDR3 length is 18 residues. This chain's CDR3 is CASSTHPKLAGQNEKLFF. In DNA, the CDR3 is TGTGCCAGCAGTACCCACCCCAAGCTTGCGGGGCAAAATGAAAAACTGTTTTTT.

The rearrangement uses TRBV6-6 and TRBJ1-1, with a weak D call TRBD1 (5 bases). V was cut by 0 bases and J by 6 bases, with 14 bases left in between. CDR1 and CDR2 (germline): MNHNY, SVGAGI (reference sequence). This CDR3 is built from 15 residues. The CDR3 nucleotides read TGTGCCAGCAGTTACTCCAACCCCGGGACCGCTGAAGCTTTCTTT. Translated, it gives CASSYSNPGTAEAFF.

The rearrangement uses TRBV13 and TRBJ1-5, with 8 bases identical to TRBD1. The junction had 12 bases not matched to a gene; V was cut back by 5 bases and J by 0 bases. Germline CDR1 is PRHDT and CDR2 is FYEKMQ (reference sequence). CDR3 size: 18 residues. The CDR3 DNA reads TGTGCCAGCAGCGATGGACAGGGCAAGCTCTATAGCAATCAGCCCCAGCATTTT. This translates into CASSDGQGKLYSNQPQHF.

The chain is built from TRBV7-9 and TRBJ1-5, with a possible D match to TRBD1 (5 bases). This CDR3 contains 13 residues. Germline V lookup: CDR1 SEHNR, CDR2 FQNEAQ (reference sequence). Trimming removed 5 bases at V and 4 bases at J, with 9 bases between. The CDR3 protein is CASSPRGNQPQHF. The DNA for the CDR3 is TGTGCCAGCAGCCCCCGGGGGAATCAGCCCCAGCATTTT.

The chain has TRBV2 and TRBJ2-5, with no clear D. The germline gives CDR1 SNHLY, CDR2 FYNNEI. The CDR3 is made up of 11 amino acids. Trimming removed 4 bases at V and 5 bases at J, with 5 bases between. For the CDR3, the DNA is TGTGCCAGCAGTGGGGGTGAGACCCAGTACTTC. Protein product: CASSGGETQYF.

This clone showed up just once. The rearrangement uses TRBV29-1 and TRBJ2-1; D may be TRBD2 (6 bases). CDR1 SQVTM and CDR2 ANQGSEA come from the germline V gene. The CDR3 loop spans 12 amino acids. The V and J ends lost 8 bases and 3 bases respectively, with 11 bases between them. The DNA of the CDR3 is TGCAGCTCCTACGGGAGCTACAATGAGCAGTTCTTC. Translation gives CSSYGSYNEQFF.